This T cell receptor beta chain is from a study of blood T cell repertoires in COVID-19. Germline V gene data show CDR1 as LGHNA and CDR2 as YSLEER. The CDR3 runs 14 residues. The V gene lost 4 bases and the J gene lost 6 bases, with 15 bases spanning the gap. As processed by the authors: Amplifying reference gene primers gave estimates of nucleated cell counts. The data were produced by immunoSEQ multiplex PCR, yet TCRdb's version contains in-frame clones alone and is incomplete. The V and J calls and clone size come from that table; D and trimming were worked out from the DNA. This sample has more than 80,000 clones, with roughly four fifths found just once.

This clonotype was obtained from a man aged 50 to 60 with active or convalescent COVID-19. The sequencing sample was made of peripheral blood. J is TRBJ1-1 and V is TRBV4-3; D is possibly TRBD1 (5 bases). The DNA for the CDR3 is TGCGCCAGCAGCCTAGAGAGGACATCAGCTGAAGCTTTCTTT. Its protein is CASSLERTSAEAFF.